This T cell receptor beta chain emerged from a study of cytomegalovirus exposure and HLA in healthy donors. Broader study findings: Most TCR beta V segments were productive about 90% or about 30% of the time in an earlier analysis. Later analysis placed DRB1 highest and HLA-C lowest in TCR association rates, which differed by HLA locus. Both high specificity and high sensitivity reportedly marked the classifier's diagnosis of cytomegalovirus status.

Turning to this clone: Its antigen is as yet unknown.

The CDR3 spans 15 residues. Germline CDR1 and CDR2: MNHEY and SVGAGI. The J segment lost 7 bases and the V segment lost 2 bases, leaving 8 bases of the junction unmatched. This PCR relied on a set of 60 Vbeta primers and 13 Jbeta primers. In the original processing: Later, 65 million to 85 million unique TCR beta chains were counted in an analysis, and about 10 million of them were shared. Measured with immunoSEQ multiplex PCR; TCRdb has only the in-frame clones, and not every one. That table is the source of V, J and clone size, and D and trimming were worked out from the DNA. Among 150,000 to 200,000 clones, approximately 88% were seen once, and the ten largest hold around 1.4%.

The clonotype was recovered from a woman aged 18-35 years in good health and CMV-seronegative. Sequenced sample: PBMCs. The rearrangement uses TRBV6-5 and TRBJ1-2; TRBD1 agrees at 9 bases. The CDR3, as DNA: TGTGCCAGCAGTTACGAGGCACAGGGGGCTTCTGGCTACACCTTC. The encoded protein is CASSYEAQGASGYTF.